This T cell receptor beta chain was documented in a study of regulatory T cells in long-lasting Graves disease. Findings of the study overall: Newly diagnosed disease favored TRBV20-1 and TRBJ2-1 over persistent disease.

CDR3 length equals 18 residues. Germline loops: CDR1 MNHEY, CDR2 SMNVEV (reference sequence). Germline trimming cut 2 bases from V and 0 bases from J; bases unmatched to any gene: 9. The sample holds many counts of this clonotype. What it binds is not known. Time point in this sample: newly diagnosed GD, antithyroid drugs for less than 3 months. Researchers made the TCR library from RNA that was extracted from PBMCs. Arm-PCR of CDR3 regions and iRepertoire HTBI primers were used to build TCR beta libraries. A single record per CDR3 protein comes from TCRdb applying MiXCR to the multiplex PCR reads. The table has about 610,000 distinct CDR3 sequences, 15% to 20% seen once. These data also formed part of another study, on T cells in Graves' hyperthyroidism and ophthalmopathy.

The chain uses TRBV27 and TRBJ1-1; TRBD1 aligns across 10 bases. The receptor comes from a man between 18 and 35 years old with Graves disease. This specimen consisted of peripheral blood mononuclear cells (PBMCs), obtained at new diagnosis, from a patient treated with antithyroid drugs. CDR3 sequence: CASSLRSPGQGMNTEAFF. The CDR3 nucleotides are TGTGCCAGCAGTTTACGGTCACCGGGACAGGGGATGAACACTGAAGCTTTCTTT.